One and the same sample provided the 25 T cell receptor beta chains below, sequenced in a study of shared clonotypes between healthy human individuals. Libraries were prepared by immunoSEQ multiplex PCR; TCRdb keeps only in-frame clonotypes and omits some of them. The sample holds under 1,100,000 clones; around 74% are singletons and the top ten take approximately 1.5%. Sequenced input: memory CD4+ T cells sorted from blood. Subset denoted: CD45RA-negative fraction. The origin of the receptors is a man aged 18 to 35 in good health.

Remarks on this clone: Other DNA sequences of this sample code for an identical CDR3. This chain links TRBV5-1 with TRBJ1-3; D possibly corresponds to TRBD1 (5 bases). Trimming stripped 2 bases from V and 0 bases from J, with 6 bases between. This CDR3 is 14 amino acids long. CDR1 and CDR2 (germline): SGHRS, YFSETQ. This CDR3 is CASSLTGSGNTIYF. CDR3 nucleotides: TGCGCCAGCAGCTTAACAGGCTCTGGAAACACCATATATTTT.

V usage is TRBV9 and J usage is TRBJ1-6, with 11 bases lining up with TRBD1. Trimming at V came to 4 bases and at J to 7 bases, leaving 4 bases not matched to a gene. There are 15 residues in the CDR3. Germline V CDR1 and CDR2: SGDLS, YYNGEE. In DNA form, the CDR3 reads TGTGCCAGCAGCATCGGGACAGGGGGGAATTCACCCCTCCACTTT. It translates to CASSIGTGGNSPLHF.

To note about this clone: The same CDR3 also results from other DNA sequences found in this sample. CDR3 sequence reads: CASSVRTNNEQFF. As DNA, the CDR3 is TGTGCCAGCAGCGTAAGGACGAACAATGAGCAGTTCTTC. The chain links TRBV9 to TRBJ2-1; no clear D gene. The CDR3 loop spans 13 amino acids. The germline V and J ends were trimmed by 1 base and 5 bases, with 7 bases remaining between them. Germline V gene lookup returns CDR1 SGDLS and CDR2 YYNGEE. The full variable domain, in which reference TRBV9 and TRBJ2-1 provide the parts outside the CDR3, is DSGVTQTPKHLITATGQRVTLRCSPRSGDLSVYWYQQSLDQGLQFLIQYYNGEERAKGNILERFSAQQFPDLHSELNLSSLELGDSALYFCASSVRTNNEQFFGPGTRLTVL.

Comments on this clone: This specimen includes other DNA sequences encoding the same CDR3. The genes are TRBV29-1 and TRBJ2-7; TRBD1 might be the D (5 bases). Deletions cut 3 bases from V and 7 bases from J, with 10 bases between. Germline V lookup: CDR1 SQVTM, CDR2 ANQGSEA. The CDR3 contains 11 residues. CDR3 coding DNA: TGCAGCGTTGACCGCGGACATGAGCAGTACTTC. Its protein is CSVDRGHEQYF.

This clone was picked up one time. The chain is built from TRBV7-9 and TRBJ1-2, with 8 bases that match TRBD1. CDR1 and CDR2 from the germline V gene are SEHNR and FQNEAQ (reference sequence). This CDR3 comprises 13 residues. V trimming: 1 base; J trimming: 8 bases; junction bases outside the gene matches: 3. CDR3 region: CASSLGDRQGYTF. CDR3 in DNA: TGTGCCAGCAGCTTAGGGGACAGGCAGGGCTACACCTTC. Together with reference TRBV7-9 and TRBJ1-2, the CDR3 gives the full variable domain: DTGVSQNPRHKITKRGQNVTFRCDPISEHNRLYWYRQTLGQGPEFLTYFQNEAQLEKSRLLSDRFSAERPKGSFSTLEIQRTEQGDSAMYLCASSLGDRQGYTFGSGTRLTVV.

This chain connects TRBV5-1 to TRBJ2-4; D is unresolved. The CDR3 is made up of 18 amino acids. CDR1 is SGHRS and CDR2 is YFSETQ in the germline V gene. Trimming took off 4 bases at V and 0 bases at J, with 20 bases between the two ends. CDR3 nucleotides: TGCGCCAGCAGCGAGAGACCTTACAACCAACTAGCCAAAAACATTCAGTACTTC. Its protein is CASSERPYNQLAKNIQYF.

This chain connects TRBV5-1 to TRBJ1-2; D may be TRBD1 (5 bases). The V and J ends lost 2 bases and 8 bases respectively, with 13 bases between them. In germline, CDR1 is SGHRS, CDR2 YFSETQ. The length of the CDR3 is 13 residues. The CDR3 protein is CASSFGGAEGYTF. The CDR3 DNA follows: TGCGCCAGCAGCTTTGGTGGGGCTGAGGGCTACACCTTC.

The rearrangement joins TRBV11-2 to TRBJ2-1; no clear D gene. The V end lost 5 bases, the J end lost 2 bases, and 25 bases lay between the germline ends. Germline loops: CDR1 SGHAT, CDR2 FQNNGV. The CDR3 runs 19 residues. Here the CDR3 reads CASSPGSWFSSQAYNEQFF. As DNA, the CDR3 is TGTGCCAGCAGCCCCGGATCCTGGTTTAGCAGTCAGGCCTACAATGAGCAGTTCTTC.

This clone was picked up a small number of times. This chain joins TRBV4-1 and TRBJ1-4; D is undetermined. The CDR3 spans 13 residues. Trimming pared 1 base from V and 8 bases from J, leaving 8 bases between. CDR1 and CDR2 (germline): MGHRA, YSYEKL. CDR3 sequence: CASSQGLGEKLFF. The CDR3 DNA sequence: TGCGCCAGCAGCCAAGGTTTAGGGGAAAAACTGTTTTTT.

CDR3 in amino acids: CASSSLSENEQFF. DNA for the CDR3: TGTGCCAGCAGCTCTCTTAGCGAAAATGAGCAGTTCTTC. The rearrangement joins TRBV11-2 to TRBJ2-1; TRBD2 might be the D (5 bases). This CDR3 spans 13 amino acids. From germline, CDR1 is SGHAT and CDR2 FQNNGV. V lost 4 bases and J 7 bases, leaving 11 bases between the germline ends.

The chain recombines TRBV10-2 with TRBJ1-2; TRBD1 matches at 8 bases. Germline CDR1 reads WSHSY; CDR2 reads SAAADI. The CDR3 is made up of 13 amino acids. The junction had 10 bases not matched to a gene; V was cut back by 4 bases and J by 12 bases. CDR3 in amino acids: CASSGGQALSNTF. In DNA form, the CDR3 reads TGCGCCAGCAGTGGGGGACAGGCTCTATCCAACACCTTC.

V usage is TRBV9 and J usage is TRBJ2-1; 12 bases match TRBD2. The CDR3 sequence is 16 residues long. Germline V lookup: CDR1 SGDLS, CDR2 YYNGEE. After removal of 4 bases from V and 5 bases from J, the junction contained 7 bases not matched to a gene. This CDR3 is CASSLQGTSGHNEQFF. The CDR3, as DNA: TGTGCCAGCAGCCTCCAAGGGACTAGCGGGCACAATGAGCAGTTCTTC.

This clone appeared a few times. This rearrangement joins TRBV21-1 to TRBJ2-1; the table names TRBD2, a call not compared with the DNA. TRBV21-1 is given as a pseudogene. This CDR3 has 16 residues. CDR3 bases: TGTGCCAGCCGCGACTGGGGACTCCCTCTCTACAATGAGCAGTTCTTC. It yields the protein CASRDWGLPLYNEQFF.

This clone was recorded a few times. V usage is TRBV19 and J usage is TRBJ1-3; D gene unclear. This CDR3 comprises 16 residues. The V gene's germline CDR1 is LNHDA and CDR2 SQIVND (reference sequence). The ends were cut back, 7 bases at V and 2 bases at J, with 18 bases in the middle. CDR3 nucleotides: TGTGCCAGTACCCACCCTGGGTCGGTGACTGGAAACACCATATATTTT. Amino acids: CASTHPGSVTGNTIYF.

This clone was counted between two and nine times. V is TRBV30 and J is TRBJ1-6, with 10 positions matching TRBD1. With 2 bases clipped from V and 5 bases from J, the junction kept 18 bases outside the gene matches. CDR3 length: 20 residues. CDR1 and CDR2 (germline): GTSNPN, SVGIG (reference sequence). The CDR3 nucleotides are TGTGCCTGGAGTCGCTACCGGGACAGGGGACCCAATTTGAATAATTCACCCCTCCACTTT. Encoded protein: CAWSRYRDRGPNLNNSPLHF.

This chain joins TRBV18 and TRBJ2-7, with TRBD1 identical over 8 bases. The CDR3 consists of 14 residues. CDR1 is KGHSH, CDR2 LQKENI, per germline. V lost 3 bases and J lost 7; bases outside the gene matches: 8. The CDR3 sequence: CASSPGQGISEQYF. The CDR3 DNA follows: TGTGCCAGCTCACCCGGACAGGGAATAAGTGAGCAGTACTTC.

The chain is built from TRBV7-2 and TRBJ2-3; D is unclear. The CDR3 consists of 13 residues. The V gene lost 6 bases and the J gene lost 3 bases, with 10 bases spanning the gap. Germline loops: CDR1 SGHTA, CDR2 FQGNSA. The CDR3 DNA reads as TGTGCCAGCAGACAGCCCCAAACAGATACGCAGTATTTT. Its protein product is CASRQPQTDTQYF.

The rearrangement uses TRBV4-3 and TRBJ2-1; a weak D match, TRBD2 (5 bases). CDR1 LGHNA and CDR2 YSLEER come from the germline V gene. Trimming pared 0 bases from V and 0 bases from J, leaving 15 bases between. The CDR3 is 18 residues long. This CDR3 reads CASSQDYGGSSSYNEQFF. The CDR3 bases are TGCGCCAGCAGCCAAGATTACGGCGGGTCTAGCTCCTACAATGAGCAGTTCTTC.

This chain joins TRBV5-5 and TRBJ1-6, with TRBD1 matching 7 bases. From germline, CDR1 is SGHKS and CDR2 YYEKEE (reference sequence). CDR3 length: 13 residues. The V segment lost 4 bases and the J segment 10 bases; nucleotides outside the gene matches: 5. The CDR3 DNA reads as TGTGCCAGCAGCGTACAGGGGAACTCACCCCTCCACTTT. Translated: CASSVQGNSPLHF.

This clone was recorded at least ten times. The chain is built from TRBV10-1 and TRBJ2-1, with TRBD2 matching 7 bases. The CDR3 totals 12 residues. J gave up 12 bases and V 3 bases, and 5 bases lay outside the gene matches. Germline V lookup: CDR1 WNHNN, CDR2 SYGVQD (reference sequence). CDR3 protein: CASSDPGEGQFF. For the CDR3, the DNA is TGCGCCAGCAGTGACCCCGGGGAGGGGCAGTTCTTC.

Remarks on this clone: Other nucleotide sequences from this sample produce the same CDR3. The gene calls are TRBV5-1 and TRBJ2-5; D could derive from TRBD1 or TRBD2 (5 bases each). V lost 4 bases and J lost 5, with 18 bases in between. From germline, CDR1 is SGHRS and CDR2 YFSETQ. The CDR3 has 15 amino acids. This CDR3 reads CASSPGRGRSETQYF. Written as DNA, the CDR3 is TGCGCCAGCAGCCCGGGACGGGGTCGTTCGGAGACCCAGTACTTC.

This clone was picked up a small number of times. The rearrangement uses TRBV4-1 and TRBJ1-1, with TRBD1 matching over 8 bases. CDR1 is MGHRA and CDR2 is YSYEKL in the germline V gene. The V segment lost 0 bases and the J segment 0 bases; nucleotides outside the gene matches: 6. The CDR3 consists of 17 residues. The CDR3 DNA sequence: TGCGCCAGCAGCCAAGAAGTTGCAGGGGGCGTGAACACTGAAGCTTTCTTT. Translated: CASSQEVAGGVNTEAFF.

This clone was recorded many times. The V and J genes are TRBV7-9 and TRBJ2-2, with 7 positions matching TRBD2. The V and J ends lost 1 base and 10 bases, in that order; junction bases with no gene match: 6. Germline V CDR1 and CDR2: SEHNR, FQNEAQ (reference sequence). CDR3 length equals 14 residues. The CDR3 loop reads CASSLGAGDAELFF. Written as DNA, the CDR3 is TGTGCCAGCAGCTTAGGGGCGGGGGATGCGGAGCTGTTTTTT.

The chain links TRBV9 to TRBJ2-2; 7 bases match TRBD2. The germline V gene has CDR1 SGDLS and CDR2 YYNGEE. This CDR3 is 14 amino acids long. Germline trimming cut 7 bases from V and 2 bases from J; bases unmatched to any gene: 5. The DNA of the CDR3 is TGTGCCAGCGGAGCGGGAATTAACACCGGGGAGCTGTTTTTT. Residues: CASGAGINTGELFF.

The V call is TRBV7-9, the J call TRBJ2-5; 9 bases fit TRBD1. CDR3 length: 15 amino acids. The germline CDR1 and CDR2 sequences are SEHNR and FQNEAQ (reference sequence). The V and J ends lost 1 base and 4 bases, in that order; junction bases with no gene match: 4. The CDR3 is CASSLVTGGGETQYF. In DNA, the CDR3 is TGTGCCAGCAGCTTAGTGACAGGGGGTGGAGAGACCCAGTACTTC.